This record looks at one T cell receptor (beta chain) sequence and its context. As yet, its antigen is unknown. These data come from a study of follicular helper T cells after annual influenza vaccination. The V end lost 1 base, the J end lost 2 bases, and 9 bases lay between the germline ends. This CDR3 has 14 amino acids. From germline, CDR1 is MNHNS and CDR2 SASEGT. Using immunoSEQ multiplex PCR, the repertoire was profiled, and TCRdb retains in-frame clones only, with some absent. The data contain hundreds of clones, 82% of them singletons. Described time point: 2015-2016 season, 7 days after influenza vaccination. Non-naive CD4+CXCR5+PD-1+ cTfh were sorted into ICOS+CD38+ and ICOS-CD38- fractions. Study-wide points: Change in circulating plasmablasts correlated with ICOS+CD38+ cTfh clonality change. Successive annual vaccinations recalled a recurrent oligoclonal ICOS+CD38+ cTfh response with influenza-specific clonotypes. ICOS-CD38- cTfh most often held earlier Day 7 ICOS+CD38+ clones.

V gene TRBV6-1 combines with J gene TRBJ2-7; D perhaps matches TRBD2 (5 bases). This material consisted of CXCR5+ CD38+ circulating T follicular helper cells from blood, taken 7 days after influenza vaccination. The subset was: circulating Tfh, non-naive CD4+CXCR5+PD-1+ (ICOS+CD38+ or ICOS-CD38-). The TCR comes from an adult who received the influenza vaccine. The CDR3 DNA reads as TGTGCCAGCAGTGAAGGTTGGGAGCCCTACGAGCAGTACTTC. Encoded protein: CASSEGWEPYEQYF.